The 27 T cell receptor beta chains listed next were all sequenced from one sample in a study of blood T cells in healthy people across ages. Through a sample-barcoded 5' primer and a J-beta primer mix, a second PCR was run for roughly 7 to 12 cycles. TCRdb redid the calling of the 5' RACE reads with MiXCR, one entry per CDR3 protein. The table shows 720,000 or so distinct CDR3 sequences, with around 41% occurring only once. Sequencing was done on a sample of blood. The receptors stem from a man older than 75 in good health.

This clonotype was seen more than once but under ten times. The chain couples TRBV29-1 to TRBJ2-1; the match to TRBD2 covers 13 bases. The last part of the DNA fits TRBJ2-7 better; the J call may be wrong. Germline loops: CDR1 SQVTM, CDR2 ANQGSEA. The CDR3 consists of 16 residues. The CDR3 protein is CSVEGRTSGGLNEQYF. CDR3 in DNA: TGCAGCGTTGAAGGACGGACTAGCGGGGGCCTCAATGAGCAGTACTTC.

The chain joins TRBV30 to TRBJ1-1; D remains unclear. The CDR3 covers 13 residues. Germline assignment: CDR1 GTSNPN and CDR2 SVGIG (reference sequence). The V end was cut by 5 bases, the J end by 1 base, with 11 bases between. The CDR3 DNA reads as TGTGCCTGGGGATCACAGTCGAACACTGAAGCTTTCTTT. Protein: CAWGSQSNTEAFF.

The rearrangement links TRBV6-6 to TRBJ2-3; D is perhaps TRBD2 (6 bases). The CDR3 runs 13 residues. Germline CDR1 and CDR2: MNHNY and SVGAGI (reference sequence). The ends were cut back, 6 bases at V and 4 bases at J, with 11 bases in the middle. This CDR3 reads CASRMEGPDTQYF. DNA for the CDR3: TGTGCCAGCAGAATGGAGGGCCCAGATACGCAGTATTTT.

The genes are TRBV6-5 and TRBJ2-5; TRBD2 is a possible D gene (6 bases). CDR1 is MNHEY and CDR2 is SVGAGI in the germline V gene. The V gene lost 6 bases and the J gene lost 1 base, with 12 bases spanning the gap. The length of the CDR3 is 14 residues. CDR3 sequence (DNA): TGTGCCAGCAGGAGACGAGCGGGCCAAGAGACCCAGTACTTC. Its protein product is CASRRRAGQETQYF.

This clonotype was observed a single time. The rearrangement joins TRBV20-1 to TRBJ1-4, with unresolved D. This CDR3 is built from 13 residues. Germline CDR1 DFQATT, CDR2 SNEGSKA (reference sequence). V lost 5 bases and J lost 0, with 7 bases in between. This CDR3 is CSALEATNEKLFF. The CDR3 DNA is TGCAGTGCTCTAGAGGCAACTAATGAAAAACTGTTTTTT.

This chain links TRBV9 with TRBJ2-2; 8 nucleotides align to TRBD2. The V segment lost 5 bases and the J segment 7 bases; nucleotides outside the gene matches: 7. The CDR3 totals 14 residues. The germline gives CDR1 SGDLS, CDR2 YYNGEE. CDR3 DNA sequence: TGTGCCAGCAGACCGCGGGGGGCCGGCGGGGAGCTGTTTTTT. Encoded protein: CASRPRGAGGELFF.

Only a few counts were recorded for this clonotype. This chain connects TRBV29-1 to TRBJ1-3, with 8 bases identical to TRBD1. This CDR3 comprises 12 residues. The germline V gene has CDR1 SQVTM and CDR2 ANQGSEA. Trimming cost V 5 bases and J 6 bases; bases outside gene matches: 3. The CDR3: CSVRTGQNTIYF. The CDR3 coding sequence is TGCAGCGTTAGGACAGGGCAAAACACCATATATTTT.

This clonotype has only a few counts. The chain couples TRBV5-1 to TRBJ2-7; 7 bases are shared with TRBD1. After removal of 4 bases from V and 4 bases from J, the junction contained 8 bases not matched to a gene. Germline assignment: CDR1 SGHRS and CDR2 YFSETQ. The CDR3 is 14 residues long. The CDR3 DNA sequence: TGCGCCAGCAGCCAGGGGGATGGTGGATACGAGCAGTACTTC. Protein product: CASSQGDGGYEQYF.

This clonotype was observed a few times. The J gene is TRBJ2-5, the V gene TRBV20-1; D perhaps matches TRBD1 (5 bases). This CDR3 spans 13 amino acids. Germline CDR1 and CDR2: DFQATT and SNEGSKA (reference sequence). Between the trimmed V and J ends, which lost 5 bases and 0 bases, there was a span of 10 bases. CDR3 DNA: TGCAGTGCTGTAAGGGGAAACCAAGAGACCCAGTACTTC. Its protein product is CSAVRGNQETQYF.

The genes are TRBV20-1 and TRBJ2-4, with D uncertain. The germline V gene has CDR1 DFQATT and CDR2 SNEGSKA (reference sequence). Trimming cost V 4 bases and J 0 bases, with 7 bases left between them. The CDR3 runs 13 residues. CDR3 coding DNA: TGCAGTGCTATGCTGGTAGCCAAAAACATTCAGTACTTC. It encodes CSAMLVAKNIQYF.

The chain joins TRBV14 to TRBJ1-2; D gene ambiguous. The V end lost 3 bases, the J end lost 2 bases, and 7 bases lay between the germline ends. The CDR3 runs to 13 residues. In germline, CDR1 is SGHDN, CDR2 FVKESK. The CDR3 protein is CASSQMLNYGYTF. CDR3 DNA sequence: TGTGCCAGCAGCCAGATGTTGAACTATGGCTACACCTTC.

This clonotype was counted many times. Here the CDR3 DNA reads TGCAGCGCCGAAAAACAGGGGGAAGTCACAGATACGCAGTATTTT. This encodes CSAEKQGEVTDTQYF. The V call is TRBV29-1, the J call TRBJ2-3; TRBD1 aligns across 8 bases. The germline gives CDR1 SQVTM, CDR2 ANQGSEA. The CDR3 is 15 residues long. J lost 2 bases, V lost 7 bases, and 11 bases had no gene match.

The chain has TRBV18 and TRBJ2-1, with TRBD2 identical over 10 bases. Germline trimming cut 0 bases from V and 5 bases from J; bases unmatched to any gene: 4. Germline values: CDR1 KGHSH, CDR2 LQKENI. CDR3 length: 16 residues. CDR3 loop: CASSPPSGGAHNEQFF. CDR3 coding DNA: TGTGCCAGCTCACCACCCAGCGGGGGGGCCCACAATGAGCAGTTCTTC.

This chain connects TRBV20-1 to TRBJ1-4; D ambiguous. The CDR3 contains 15 residues. Germline CDR1 reads DFQATT; CDR2 reads SNEGSKA (reference sequence). V lost 3 bases and J lost 4, with 15 bases in between. The CDR3 reads CSARVLSGFNEKLFF. The CDR3 coding sequence is TGCAGTGCTAGGGTCCTCAGTGGGTTTAATGAAAAACTGTTTTTT.

The table lists this clonotype with a count of one. This rearrangement joins TRBV20-1 to TRBJ2-1, with 7 bases that match TRBD1. The end of the DNA aligns better with TRBJ2-7, so the J call may be wrong. CDR1 is DFQATT, CDR2 SNEGSKA, per germline (reference sequence). The CDR3 spans 12 residues. The CDR3 DNA reads TGCGGGGGACAGCCTCATCGGGATGAGCAGTACTTC. Its translation is CGGQPHRDEQYF.

About this clonotype: Since a much larger clone is just one base distant, this may be a read error. The genes are TRBV7-2 and TRBJ2-1; the match to TRBD2 covers 11 bases. J gave up 8 bases and V 5 bases, and 11 bases lay outside the gene matches. The CDR3 spans 16 residues. CDR1 and CDR2 from the germline V gene are SGHTA and FQGNSA. CDR3 nucleotide sequence: TGTGCCAGCAGCCAAGTTCATAGCGGGGGGGCCCATGAGCAGTTCTTC. Translation gives CASSQVHSGGAHEQFF.

The CDR3 sequence is CASSSPNLAGEETQFF. The CDR3 nucleotides are TGTGCCAGCAGCTCCCCTAATCTAGCGGGGGAAGAGACCCAGTTCTTC. The chain carries TRBV7-2 and TRBJ2-1, with 10 positions matching TRBD2. Germline values: CDR1 SGHTA, CDR2 FQGNSA. The CDR3 spans 16 residues. Trimming at V came to 4 bases and at J to 13 bases, leaving 16 bases not matched to a gene.

V usage is TRBV6-2 or TRBV6-3 and J usage is TRBJ2-3; no clear D gene. V lost 6 bases and J 8 bases, leaving 9 bases between the germline ends. This CDR3 contains 11 residues. Germline values: CDR1 MNHEY, CDR2 SVGEGT. The CDR3 sequence is CASRDRFTQYF. CDR3 bases: TGTGCCAGCAGGGACCGTTTTACGCAGTATTTT.

The chain couples TRBV4-2 to TRBJ2-7, with D perhaps TRBD1 (5 bases). The CDR3 length is 14 residues. Trimming pared 1 base from V and 0 bases from J, leaving 7 bases between. CDR1 and CDR2 from the germline V gene are LGHNA and YNFKEQ. Here the CDR3 DNA reads TGTGCCAGCAGCCAAGCACAGGCCTCCTACGAGCAGTACTTC. Its translation is CASSQAQASYEQYF.

Remarks on this clonotype: One junction end disagrees with the germline gene, perhaps due to a read error. V and J are TRBV4-2 and TRBJ2-2, with D unclear. Per germline, CDR1 LGHNA and CDR2 YNFKEQ. This CDR3 has 15 amino acids. The CDR3: CASGQVDADTGELFF. Here the CDR3 DNA reads TGTGCCAGCGGCCAAGTTGATGCCGACACCGGGGAGCTGTTTTTT.

The rearrangement joins TRBV7-2 to TRBJ2-3, with 7 bases fitting TRBD2. Germline CDR1 reads SGHTA; CDR2 reads FQGNSA. V shed 7 bases, J shed 0 bases, and the junction held 4 bases outside the gene matches. The CDR3 totals 14 residues. The CDR3 region has the DNA TGTGCCAGCAAGTATAGCGGGAGCACAGATACGCAGTATTTT. It specifies CASKYSGSTDTQYF. The full variable domain, rest sourced from reference TRBV7-2 and TRBJ2-3, is GAGVSQSPSNKVTEKGKDVELRCDPISGHTALYWYRQSLGQGLEFLIYFQGNSAPDKSGLPSDRFSAERTGGSVSTLTIQRTQQEDSAVYLCASKYSGSTDTQYFGPGTRLTVL.

This clonotype was detected a few times. This chain connects TRBV24-1 to TRBJ2-3; unclear D gene. The germline V gene has CDR1 KGHDR and CDR2 SFDVKD. The CDR3 runs 13 residues. Trimming cost V 4 bases and J 0 bases, with 4 bases left between them. This CDR3 reads CATSEGSTDTQYF. As DNA, the CDR3 is TGTGCCACCAGTGAAGGGAGCACAGATACGCAGTATTTT.

This chain links TRBV6-2 or TRBV6-3 with TRBJ1-5; tentatively, D is TRBD1 (5 bases). Germline lookup yields CDR1 MNHEY and CDR2 SVGEGT. The V end lost 0 bases, the J end lost 4 bases, and 19 bases lay between the germline ends. The CDR3 loop spans 18 amino acids. For the CDR3, the DNA is TGTGCCAGCAGTTACTCGGGCCAGAGGGGCGTAGATAATCAGCCCCAGCATTTT. This gives the protein CASSYSGQRGVDNQPQHF.

This clonotype was seen just once. The chain couples TRBV12-3 or TRBV12-4 to TRBJ1-1, with 7 bases lining up with TRBD1. With 7 bases clipped from V and 5 bases from J, the junction kept 7 bases outside the gene matches. The CDR3 length is 13 residues. The CDR3 DNA reads as TGTGCCAGCAACCTGGGACAGATGACTGAAGCTTTCTTT. Amino acids: CASNLGQMTEAFF.

The sample holds a few counts of this clonotype. The CDR3 bases are TGTGCCAGCAGTTACTCCGGCCTTCTTCCAGCAACTAATGAAAAACTGTTTTTT. It is translated as CASSYSGLLPATNEKLFF. The V call is TRBV6-2 or TRBV6-3, the J call TRBJ1-4; D remains ambiguous. The CDR3 is 18 amino acids. Between the trimmed V and J ends, which lost 0 bases and 0 bases, there was a span of 14 bases. Germline values: CDR1 MNHEY, CDR2 SVGEGT.

This clonotype was counted many times. The J gene is TRBJ2-6, the V gene TRBV20-1; D possibly corresponds to TRBD2 (5 bases). Germline CDR1 reads DFQATT; CDR2 reads SNEGSKA (reference sequence). The CDR3 runs 15 residues. The V and J ends lost 3 bases and 4 bases respectively, with 13 bases between them. CDR3 sequence: CSASSHSGGANVLTF. The DNA of the CDR3 is TGCAGTGCTAGTAGTCACTCGGGAGGGGCCAACGTCCTGACTTTC.

This clonotype was counted many times. The rearrangement uses TRBV20-1 and TRBJ2-6; perhaps TRBD1 as D (5 bases). In germline, CDR1 is DFQATT, CDR2 SNEGSKA (reference sequence). The CDR3 sequence is 14 residues long. V was shortened by 5 bases and J by 2 bases, with 10 bases between the two germline ends. The CDR3 sequence: CSALETAGANVLTF. The CDR3 nucleotides are TGCAGTGCTCTAGAGACAGCTGGGGCCAACGTCCTGACTTTC.